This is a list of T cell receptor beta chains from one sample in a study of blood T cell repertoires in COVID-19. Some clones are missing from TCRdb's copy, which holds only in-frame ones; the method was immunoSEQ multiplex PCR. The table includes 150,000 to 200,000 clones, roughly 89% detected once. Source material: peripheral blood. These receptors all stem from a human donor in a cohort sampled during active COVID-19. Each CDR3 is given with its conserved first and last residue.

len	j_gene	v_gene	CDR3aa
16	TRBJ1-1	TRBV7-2	CASSLATGKRGTEAFF
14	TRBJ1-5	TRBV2	CASSEVDRNQPQHF
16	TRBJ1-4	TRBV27	CASSARQAWGGEKLFF
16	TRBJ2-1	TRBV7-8	CASSPLLAGVGSEQFF
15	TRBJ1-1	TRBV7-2	CASRLTGVGNTEAFF
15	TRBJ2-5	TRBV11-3	CASSSTRRVGETQYF
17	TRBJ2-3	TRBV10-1	CASSEFKTTLSTDTQYF
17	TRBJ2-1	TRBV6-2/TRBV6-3	CASSRTAQRGLYNEQFF
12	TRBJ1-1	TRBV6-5	CASSQAQVEAFF
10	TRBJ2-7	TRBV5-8	CASSQSEQYF
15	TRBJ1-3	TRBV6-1	CASSEVAGPGNTIYF
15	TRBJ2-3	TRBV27	CASSFVGAGTDTQYF
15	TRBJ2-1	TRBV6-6	CASSRTGGRYNEQFF
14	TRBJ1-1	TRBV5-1	CASSTLGVTTEAFF
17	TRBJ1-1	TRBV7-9	CASSLSRDRGQNTEAFF
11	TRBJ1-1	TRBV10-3	CAISESGEAFF
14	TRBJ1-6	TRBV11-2	CASRRTGGRRALHF
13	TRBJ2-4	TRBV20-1	CSASGPSGNIQYF
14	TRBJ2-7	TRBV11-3	CASSLGRFGNEQYF
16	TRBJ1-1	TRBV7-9	CASSPGWSQMNTEAFF
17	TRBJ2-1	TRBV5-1	CASSLGGASGRRNEQFF
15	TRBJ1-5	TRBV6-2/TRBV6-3	CASSRQGLVGQPQHF
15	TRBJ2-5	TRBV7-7	CASSLARTPGETQYF
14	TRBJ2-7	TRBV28	CASSPKDRRDEQYF
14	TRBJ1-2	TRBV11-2	CASSDRDKNYGYTF
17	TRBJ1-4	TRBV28	CASSVPGVGASNEKLFF
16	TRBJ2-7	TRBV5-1	CASSLWTSGSPYEQYF
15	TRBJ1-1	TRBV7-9	CASSLLRVGNTEAFF
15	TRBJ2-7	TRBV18	CASSQDRGPAYEQYF
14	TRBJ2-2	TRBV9	CASSVISGTGELFF
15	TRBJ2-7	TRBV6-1	CASSEQTGDVYEQYF
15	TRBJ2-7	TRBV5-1	CASSLKGEGRYEQYF
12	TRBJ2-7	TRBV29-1	CSVETGVYEQYF
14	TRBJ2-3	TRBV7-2	CASSPDRGLDTQYF
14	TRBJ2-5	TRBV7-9	CASSLRGGTETQYF
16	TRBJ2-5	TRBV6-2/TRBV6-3	CASSYSTGFPQETQYF
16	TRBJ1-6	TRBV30	CAWSARGTGINSPLHF
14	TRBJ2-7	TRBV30	CAWGRGGDSYEQYF
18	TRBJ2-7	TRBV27	CASSLSRSGGPYAYEQYF
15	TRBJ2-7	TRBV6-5	CASGGRWDPAYEQYF
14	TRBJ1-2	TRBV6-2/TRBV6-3	CASSPTGGNYGYTF
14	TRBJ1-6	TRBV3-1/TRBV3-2	CASSQGAQNSPLHF